This passage covers 20 T cell receptor beta chains from one sample sequenced in a study of CD8 T cells in Susac syndrome. Random hexamers were used to reverse transcribe an amount of about 0.45 to 1 ug RNA. TCRdb re-analysed the immunoSEQ multiplex PCR reads in MiXCR, keeping a single row per CDR3 protein. The sample lists under 200,000 distinct CDR3 sequences, roughly 90% occurring once. Material for sequencing was CD4+ T cells from PBMCs. Every receptor here comes from a human donor with Susac syndrome.

This clonotype was seen only once. The chain has TRBV7-8 and TRBJ2-6; 9 bases match TRBD1. CDR3 length equals 18 residues. With 3 bases clipped from V and 4 bases from J, the junction kept 10 bases outside the gene matches. Looked up from germline, CDR1 is SGHVS and CDR2 is FQNEAQ. CDR3 DNA: TGTGCCAGCAGCTTGGACAGGGGCTTCTCGAGGGGGGCCAACGTCCTGACTTTC. Residues: CASSLDRGFSRGANVLTF.

V gene TRBV18 combines with J gene TRBJ2-7, with D perhaps matching TRBD1 (5 bases). Trimming cost V 3 bases and J 0 bases, with 12 bases left between them. In germline, CDR1 is KGHSH, CDR2 LQKENI. The CDR3 is made up of 15 amino acids. The CDR3 region has the DNA TGTGCCAGCTCACCCGCAGGGATGAGCTCCTACGAGCAGTACTTC. Protein: CASSPAGMSSYEQYF. The whole variable domain, remainder taken from reference TRBV18 and TRBJ2-7, is NAGVMQNPRHLVRRRGQEARLRCSPMKGHSHVYWYRQLPEEGLKFMVYLQKENIIDESGMPKERFSAEFPKEGPSILRIQQVVRGDSAAYFCASSPAGMSSYEQYFGPGTRLTVT.

The chain uses TRBV19 and TRBJ1-1, with 7 bases matching TRBD1. V lost 1 base, J lost 1 base, and 6 bases stayed unmatched. Germline lookup yields CDR1 LNHDA and CDR2 SQIVND (reference sequence). The CDR3 sequence is 16 residues long. CDR3 sequence: CASSIGGQVTNTEAFF. The CDR3 DNA sequence: TGTGCCAGTAGTATAGGCGGACAGGTGACGAACACTGAAGCTTTCTTT.

This chain links TRBV7-8 with TRBJ1-5, with a tentative D call TRBD1 (5 bases). The CDR3 is 16 amino acids. Per the germline V gene, CDR1 is SGHVS and CDR2 is FQNEAQ. Trimming pared 1 base from V and 4 bases from J, leaving 14 bases between. Here the CDR3 reads CASSLEGFQGNQPQHF. The CDR3 bases are TGTGCCAGCAGCTTAGAGGGGTTTCAGGGAAATCAGCCCCAGCATTTT.

The chain employs TRBV7-9 and TRBJ1-4, with D possibly matching TRBD1 (5 bases). Germline loops: CDR1 SEHNR, CDR2 FQNEAQ (reference sequence). The CDR3 has 16 amino acids. Trimming left V 5 bases short and J 4 bases short, with 17 bases between. CDR3 nucleotides: TGTGCCAGCAGCCCTACACCGGGACGGCTTAATGAAAAACTGTTTTTT. This translates into CASSPTPGRLNEKLFF.

CDR3 region: CASRLTSGSPETQYF. CDR3 sequence (DNA): TGTGCCAGCAGGCTGACTAGCGGGAGTCCGGAGACCCAGTACTTC. The chain combines TRBV2 with TRBJ2-5, with 12 bases aligning to TRBD2. The CDR3 sequence is 15 residues long. After removal of 6 bases from V and 5 bases from J, the junction contained 7 bases not matched to a gene. The germline CDR1 and CDR2 sequences are SNHLY and FYNNEI.

V and J are TRBV28 and TRBJ2-5; 8 positions match TRBD2. V was clipped by 3 bases and J by 2 bases; unmatched bases: 8. From germline, CDR1 is MDHEN and CDR2 SYDVKM. The CDR3 contains 16 residues. The CDR3 nucleotides are TGTGCCAGCAGTTTTTTAGCGGGAAGCAATCAAGAGACCCAGTACTTC. This codes for CASSFLAGSNQETQYF.

Only one count was recorded for this clonotype. The chain joins TRBV3-1 to TRBJ1-3; 7 bases line up with TRBD1. V dropped 4 bases and J dropped 3; count of bases not matched to a gene: 12. Per the germline V gene, CDR1 is LGHDT and CDR2 is YNNKEL (reference sequence). The CDR3 is 17 amino acids. CDR3 amino acids: CASSRGTAFSVGNTIYF. CDR3 nucleotide sequence: TGTGCCAGCAGCCGAGGGACAGCTTTTTCCGTTGGAAACACCATATATTTT.

The gene calls are TRBV9 and TRBJ2-1; 9 bases agree with TRBD2. The germline gives CDR1 SGDLS, CDR2 YYNGEE. V lost 0 bases to trimming and J lost 4 bases; unmatched junction nucleotides: 2. The CDR3 length is 15 residues. The CDR3 sequence: CASSVGTSGYNEQFF. CDR3 DNA: TGTGCCAGCAGCGTAGGAACTAGCGGGTACAATGAGCAGTTCTTC. The full variable domain, rest sourced from reference TRBV9 and TRBJ2-1, is DSGVTQTPKHLITATGQRVTLRCSPRSGDLSVYWYQQSLDQGLQFLIQYYNGEERAKGNILERFSAQQFPDLHSELNLSSLELGDSALYFCASSVGTSGYNEQFFGPGTRLTVL.

The CDR3 spells CSVRSGIGEQYF. The CDR3 region has the DNA TGCAGCGTTCGTAGCGGGATAGGCGAGCAGTACTTC. The chain uses TRBV29-1 and TRBJ2-7, with 8 positions matching TRBD2. After removal of 5 bases from V and 6 bases from J, the junction contained 6 bases not matched to a gene. Germline values: CDR1 SQVTM, CDR2 ANQGSEA. CDR3 length: 12 residues.

J is TRBJ1-2 and V is TRBV9, with a possible D match to TRBD1 (5 bases). Looked up from germline, CDR1 is SGDLS and CDR2 is YYNGEE. Trimming left V 3 bases short and J 7 bases short, with 16 bases between. This CDR3 has 14 amino acids. The CDR3 protein is CASSGAGFGVGYTF. The CDR3 DNA follows: TGTGCCAGCAGCGGGGCAGGGTTCGGTGTTGGCTACACCTTC.

The V gene is TRBV5-1, the J gene TRBJ2-2, with D unclear. The germline V gene has CDR1 SGHRS and CDR2 YFSETQ. V was cut by 2 bases and J by 6 bases, with 5 bases left in between. There are 12 residues in the CDR3. CDR3 coding DNA: TGCGCCAGCAGCTTTTCAGCCGGGGAGCTGTTTTTT. This encodes CASSFSAGELFF. The entire variable domain, with the rest obtained from reference TRBV5-1 and TRBJ2-2, is as follows: KAGVTQTPRYLIKTRGQQVTLSCSPISGHRSVSWYQQTPGQGLQFLFEYFSETQRNKGNFPGRFSGRQFSNSRSEMNVSTLELGDSALYLCASSFSAGELFFGEGSRLTVL.

The gene calls are TRBV6-2 or TRBV6-3 and TRBJ2-6; the D gene is possibly TRBD2 (6 bases). The CDR3 is 18 amino acids. Trimming cost V 7 bases and J 0 bases, with 19 bases left between them. Germline CDR1 and CDR2: MNHEY and SVGEGT. The CDR3 sequence is CASNSRETSLSGANVLTF. CDR3 sequence (DNA): TGTGCCAGCAATAGTCGGGAGACAAGCCTCTCTGGGGCCAACGTCCTGACTTTC.

The chain employs TRBV27 and TRBJ1-2; no reliable D call. Germline CDR1 and CDR2: MNHEY and SMNVEV (reference sequence). The CDR3 length is 15 residues. V was trimmed by 4 bases and J by 0 bases, leaving 12 bases between them. Written as DNA, the CDR3 is TGTGCCAGCAGTTCCCTCGGACTACCTAACTATGGCTACACCTTC. This sequence encodes CASSSLGLPNYGYTF.

This chain joins TRBV30 and TRBJ1-4; no definite D call. Germline V gene data show CDR1 as GTSNPN and CDR2 as SVGIG (reference sequence). The CDR3 sequence is 15 residues long. Trimming took 0 bases from V and 7 from J, leaving 15 bases between them. CDR3 in DNA: TGTGCCTGGAGTGTCCGCGGAGTTGTAGGTGAAAAACTGTTTTTT. Translation gives CAWSVRGVVGEKLFF.

This clonotype has only one observation. This chain uses TRBV7-9 with TRBJ2-1; D uncertain. The germline V gene has CDR1 SEHNR and CDR2 FQNEAQ (reference sequence). Trimming took 2 bases from V and 0 from J, leaving 8 bases between them. The CDR3 covers 15 residues. The CDR3 region is CASSLMGGSYNEQFF. As DNA, the CDR3 is TGTGCCAGCAGCTTAATGGGTGGCTCCTACAATGAGCAGTTCTTC.

This chain joins TRBV9 and TRBJ1-1; 7 positions agree with TRBD1. Germline CDR1 SGDLS, CDR2 YYNGEE. V lost 3 bases and J lost 5; bases outside the gene matches: 4. The CDR3 spans 13 residues. In nucleotides, the CDR3 is TGTGCCAGCAGCGCACAGGGGACGACTGAAGCTTTCTTT. Its translation is CASSAQGTTEAFF.

The rearrangement uses TRBV11-2 and TRBJ1-6, with no clear D. V was pared by 9 bases and J by 7 bases, with 22 bases between. The CDR3 length is 16 residues. The germline V gene has CDR1 SGHAT and CDR2 FQNNGV. CDR3 coding DNA: TGTGCCAGGGGTGGTTTCCCGAGGAGGGCCAATTCACCCCTCCACTTT. Its translation: CARGGFPRRANSPLHF.

The chain recombines TRBV19 with TRBJ1-1, with a possible D match to TRBD1 (6 bases). Trimming removed 5 bases from V and 6 bases from J, with 16 bases in between. Germline values: CDR1 LNHDA, CDR2 SQIVND (reference sequence). The CDR3 extends over 14 amino acids. The CDR3 sequence is CASSSRGGDAEAFF. The CDR3 DNA is TGTGCCAGTAGTTCCAGGGGAGGGGACGCTGAAGCTTTCTTT.

This chain connects TRBV4-1 to TRBJ2-3; 13 nucleotides align to TRBD2. CDR1 and CDR2 (germline): MGHRA, YSYEKL. After removal of 4 bases from V and 9 bases from J, the junction contained 4 bases not matched to a gene. The CDR3 has 14 residues. The CDR3 here is CASSPQGLAGTQYF. Here the CDR3 DNA reads TGCGCCAGCAGCCCACAGGGACTAGCGGGAACGCAGTATTTT.